This TCR beta chain is drawn from a study of shared clonotypes between healthy human individuals. Study-wide points: Tissue TCR repertoires likely differ from these blood-only repertoires.

There are 16 residues in the CDR3. Germline V gene data show CDR1 as SEHNR and CDR2 as FQNEAQ (reference sequence). V lost 1 base and J lost 2; bases outside the gene matches: 6. As for this clone: The antigen remains unidentified.

All donors qualified as healthy HIV-negative adults and had experienced no recent acute infections or vaccinations. The repertoire was sequenced with immunoSEQ multiplex PCR; TCRdb's copy has only in-frame clones and lacks some. This table has approximately 110,000 clones, roughly 66% appearing once. This sequence joins TRBV7-9 and TRBJ2-3; the match to TRBD2 covers 7 bases. The sequenced sample was memory CD8+ T cells sorted from blood. Described subset: CD45RO+ cells pooled with CCR7-negative TemRA cells. The TCR sequence derives from a woman aged 25 to 39 in good health. The CDR3 region is CASSLVVAGYTDTQYF. The CDR3 nucleotides read TGTGCCAGCAGCTTAGTGGTAGCGGGTTACACAGATACGCAGTATTTT.